The present T cell receptor (beta chain) was sequenced within a study of identical twins. At least ten counts were recorded for this clonotype. The antigen is unknown. Findings and caveats of the study: For monozygotic twins, models underestimated out-of-frame TCR alpha sharing.

TCRdb redid the calling of the 5' RACE reads with MiXCR, one entry per CDR3 protein. The sample lists more than 650,000 distinct CDR3 sequences; 5.5% to 6.5% were seen once. The CDR3 has 17 residues. V shed 4 bases and J shed 6 bases, with 21 bases lying between them. The V call is TRBV12-3 or TRBV12-4, the J call TRBJ2-2, with D perhaps TRBD1 or TRBD2 (5 bases each). Sequenced material: naive T cells sorted from blood. The TCR was taken from a man aged 18-30 years in good health. This chain's CDR3 is CASSSTWDLERPGELFF. The CDR3 DNA reads as TGTGCCAGCAGTTCTACTTGGGACCTCGAACGCCCCGGGGAGCTGTTTTTT.